These 23 T cell receptor beta chains came from one sample sequenced in a study of prognosis after radiotherapy for stage I lung cancer. Two-round multiplex PCR, the amplification method, yielded TCR beta CDR3 from genomic DNA. Primers specific to each TRBV and TRBJ gene drove first-round PCR. TCRdb processed the multiplex PCR reads anew with MiXCR; each CDR3 protein has one entry. Here the sample spans about 31,000 distinct CDR3 sequences, roughly two fifths being singletons. Sequencing used PBMCs, obtained before or after stereotactic body radiation therapy (not recorded which). The receptors derive from a donor over 45 with non-small cell lung cancer.

Note on this clonotype: A much more abundant neighbour one base away suggests this may be a read error. The V call is TRBV2, the J call TRBJ1-5; D remains unclear. V lost 4 bases, J lost 1 base, and 8 bases lay in between. This CDR3 has 14 amino acids. The germline gives CDR1 SNHLY, CDR2 FYNNEI. As DNA, the CDR3 is TGTGCCAGCAGTGCCGAGTGGAGCAATCAGCCCCAGCATTTT. It codes for CASSAEWSNQPQHF.

This clonotype was observed many times. The chain recombines TRBV19 with TRBJ1-2; unclear D gene. The ends were cut back, 7 bases at V and 0 bases at J, with 12 bases in the middle. The CDR3 length is 14 residues. Germline V gene data show CDR1 as LNHDA and CDR2 as SQIVND (reference sequence). DNA for the CDR3: TGTGCCAGTACCTTCCGGGCGTCTAACTATGGCTACACCTTC. It translates to CASTFRASNYGYTF.

Many counts were recorded for this clonotype. This chain uses TRBV4-1 with TRBJ2-1; 10 bases are shared with TRBD2. The V segment lost 1 base and the J segment 0 bases; nucleotides outside the gene matches: 9. This CDR3 comprises 19 residues. The germline gives CDR1 MGHRA, CDR2 YSYEKL. The CDR3 loop is CASSQVGLAGVTSYNEQFF. The CDR3 bases are TGCGCCAGCAGCCAAGTAGGGCTAGCGGGAGTGACCTCCTACAATGAGCAGTTCTTC.

In its sample, this clonotype was seen many times. This chain links TRBV29-1 with TRBJ2-2, with D uncertain. The CDR3 sequence is 12 residues long. V was cut by 7 bases and J by 1 base, with 7 bases left in between. In germline, CDR1 is SQVTM, CDR2 ANQGSEA. CDR3 residues: CSAVKNTGELFF. Here the CDR3 DNA reads TGCAGCGCCGTAAAGAACACCGGGGAGCTGTTTTTT.

On this clonotype itself: A junction boundary mismatches the germline segment, possibly from a read error. The rearrangement joins TRBV5-1 to TRBJ2-2; D possibly corresponds to TRBD2 (5 bases). Germline V gives CDR1 SGHRS, CDR2 YFSETQ. This CDR3 is 13 amino acids long. CDR3 in amino acids: CASRSYSTGDLFF. Here the CDR3 DNA reads TGCGCCAGCAGATCCTACAGTACCGGGGATCTGTTTTTT.

This clonotype is labeled medium-sized. V and J are TRBV12-3 or TRBV12-4 and TRBJ1-2; D gene ambiguous. V dropped 6 bases and J dropped 8 bases, with 16 bases sitting between them. This CDR3 contains 13 residues. CDR3 nucleotides: TGTGCCAGCAGCCCCTTGGGCCGGGGAGGCTACACCTTC. Protein sequence: CASSPLGRGGYTF.

This clonotype has ten or more counts. The chain combines TRBV7-2 with TRBJ2-3, with D possibly being TRBD2 (5 bases). Germline CDR1 SGHTA, CDR2 FQGNSA. V lost 4 bases to trimming and J lost 5 bases, with 16 bases between them. This CDR3 comprises 15 residues. The CDR3 coding sequence is TGTGCCAGCAGCTCGCGGTTTGCGGGCTTAGATACGCAGTATTTT. It is translated as CASSSRFAGLDTQYF.

The table lists this clonotype with many counts. This chain links TRBV6-5 with TRBJ1-5, with no clear D. CDR1 and CDR2 from the germline V gene are MNHEY and SVGAGI. With 0 bases removed from V and 1 base from J, the gap between germline ends came to 4 bases. CDR3 size: 14 residues. The CDR3 DNA follows: TGTGCCAGCAGTTACTCAGAAAGCAATCAGCCCCAGCATTTT. This gives the protein CASSYSESNQPQHF.

This chain joins TRBV10-3 and TRBJ2-1, with D possibly being TRBD1 or TRBD2 (6 bases each). Germline V gene data show CDR1 as ENHRY and CDR2 as SYGVKD. V lost 3 bases to trimming and J lost 7 bases, with 13 bases between them. The CDR3 runs 14 residues. The CDR3 sequence is CAISENGGLNEQFF. In nucleotides, the CDR3 is TGTGCCATCAGTGAAAACGGGGGCCTTAATGAGCAGTTCTTC.

This clonotype showed up many times. The chain links TRBV9 to TRBJ2-2; tentative D call: TRBD1 (7 bases). The CDR3 length is 14 residues. Trimming took 6 bases from V and 6 from J, leaving 15 bases between them. CDR1 and CDR2 from the germline V gene are SGDLS and YYNGEE. CDR3 DNA: TGTGCCAGCACCGTGGCAGGGGGGTCCGGGGAGCTGTTTTTT. It translates to CASTVAGGSGELFF.

This sequence joins TRBV6-5 and TRBJ2-2; the match to TRBD2 covers 15 bases. Trimming removed 2 bases from V and 6 bases from J; junction bases left unmatched: 4. CDR1 is MNHEY, CDR2 SVGAGI, per germline. This CDR3 has 17 residues. DNA of the CDR3: TGTGCCAGCAGTTACGACGGACTAGCGGGAGGGGCCGGGGAGCTGTTTTTT. Its protein is CASSYDGLAGGAGELFF.

The chain links TRBV15 to TRBJ2-7; D not resolved. V lost 3 bases and J lost 1, with 7 bases in between. The germline CDR1 and CDR2 sequences are LNHNV and YYDKDF (reference sequence). CDR3 length: 13 residues. The CDR3 loop reads CATSSQASYEQYF. CDR3 sequence (DNA): TGTGCCACCAGCAGTCAGGCGTCCTACGAGCAGTACTTC.

This clonotype occurred a few times. V gene TRBV10-3 combines with J gene TRBJ2-5, with D maybe TRBD2 (7 bases). This CDR3 contains 18 residues. V lost 4 bases to trimming and J lost 2 bases, with 23 bases between them. Germline lookup yields CDR1 ENHRY and CDR2 SYGVKD. The DNA for the CDR3 is TGTGCCATCAGTGGAGGGGGACTAACGGGGGGAAATCAAGAGACCCAGTACTTC. Its translation: CAISGGGLTGGNQETQYF.

This clonotype was seen at least ten times. The chain joins TRBV29-1 to TRBJ1-2; D unresolved. Germline V gene lookup returns CDR1 SQVTM and CDR2 ANQGSEA. CDR3 length: 12 residues. V was cut by 7 bases and J by 8 bases, with 17 bases left in between. The CDR3 is CSADPGERGYTF. The CDR3 coding sequence is TGCAGCGCTGACCCCGGGGAACGGGGCTACACCTTC.

Note on this clonotype: One end of the junction is discordant with germline, which a read error may explain. V is TRBV7-9 and J is TRBJ1-2; the D gene is possibly TRBD1 (6 bases). This CDR3 region has 15 residues. Germline CDR1 and CDR2: SEHNR and FQNEAQ (reference sequence). The CDR3 DNA sequence: TGTGCCAGCAGCTTAGCTGGGGGGCGAGGCTATTGCTACACCTTC. Translation gives CASSLAGGRGYCYTF.

With respect to this clonotype: It differs at one base from a far larger clone, so likely a read error. CDR3 loop: CASSLPGGRDTQYF. Written as DNA, the CDR3 is TGTGCCAGCAGCCTACCGGGGGGGCGGGATACGCAGTATTTT. V usage is TRBV7-9 and J usage is TRBJ2-3, with 8 positions matching TRBD2. The CDR3 spans 14 residues. The V and J ends lost 5 bases and 6 bases, in that order; junction bases with no gene match: 7. CDR1 and CDR2 (germline): SEHNR, FQNEAQ (reference sequence).

The chain is built from TRBV19 and TRBJ1-2, with D unclear. With 4 bases removed from V and 1 base from J, the gap between germline ends came to 10 bases. Germline CDR1 and CDR2: LNHDA and SQIVND (reference sequence). The CDR3 length is 14 residues. DNA of the CDR3: TGTGCCAGTAGTAGGTCGGGATTTAACTATGGCTACACCTTC. Its protein product is CASSRSGFNYGYTF.

This clonotype was recorded many times. The V and J genes are TRBV7-8 and TRBJ2-6, with D hard to call. This CDR3 has 16 amino acids. Trimming took 2 bases from V and 0 from J, leaving 8 bases between them. Germline-derived CDR1 and CDR2 are SGHVS and FQNEAQ. The CDR3 DNA sequence: TGTGCCAGCAGCTTATCACGAGCCTCTGGGGCCAACGTCCTGACTTTC. The encoded protein is CASSLSRASGANVLTF.

At least ten counts were recorded for this clonotype. The chain couples TRBV10-3 to TRBJ2-1; no reliable D call. This CDR3 has 13 amino acids. Germline CDR1 reads ENHRY; CDR2 reads SYGVKD. V lost 4 bases to trimming and J lost 3 bases, with 7 bases between them. CDR3 residues: CAISVQSYNEQFF. CDR3 DNA sequence: TGTGCCATCAGTGTTCAGAGCTACAATGAGCAGTTCTTC.

Concerning this clonotype: A far larger clone is just one base off, so this is likely a read error. The V call is TRBV6-8, the J call TRBJ1-2; no reliable D call. CDR1 and CDR2 (germline): MNHGY, SAAAGT. The CDR3 has 13 residues. The CDR3 loop is CASLEAENYVYTF. The DNA for the CDR3 is TGTGCCAGCCTAGAGGCGGAGAACTATGTCTACACCTTC.

The V gene is TRBV20-1, the J gene TRBJ1-1, with a weak D call TRBD1 (6 bases). The CDR3 runs 15 residues. The germline gives CDR1 DFQATT, CDR2 SNEGSKA (reference sequence). Trimming left V 1 base short and J 0 bases short, with 12 bases between. In DNA form, the CDR3 reads TGCAGTGCTAGAGCTGAGGGACACATGAACACTGAAGCTTTCTTT. This translates into CSARAEGHMNTEAFF.

Concerning this clonotype: A read error may explain this, as a much larger clone is one base away. The chain is built from TRBV7-8 and TRBJ1-5, with D possibly matching TRBD1 (6 bases). V was pared by 3 bases and J by 0 bases, with 15 bases between. The CDR3 is 17 amino acids. Per the germline V gene, CDR1 is SGHVS and CDR2 is FQNEAQ. CDR3 region: CASSFCSTGYSNQPQHF. CDR3 nucleotide sequence: TGTGCCAGCAGCTTTTGTAGTACAGGGTATAGCAATCAGCCCCAGCATTTT.

This clonotype was recorded a few times. The chain carries TRBV11-3 and TRBJ2-3; TRBD2 is a possible D gene (5 bases). Trimming stripped 1 base from V and 6 bases from J, with 14 bases between. From germline, CDR1 is SGHNT and CDR2 YENEEA. The CDR3 is 15 amino acids. CDR3 loop: CASSLAPGEWDTQYF. CDR3 nucleotides: TGTGCCAGCAGCTTAGCCCCCGGGGAGTGGGATACGCAGTATTTT.